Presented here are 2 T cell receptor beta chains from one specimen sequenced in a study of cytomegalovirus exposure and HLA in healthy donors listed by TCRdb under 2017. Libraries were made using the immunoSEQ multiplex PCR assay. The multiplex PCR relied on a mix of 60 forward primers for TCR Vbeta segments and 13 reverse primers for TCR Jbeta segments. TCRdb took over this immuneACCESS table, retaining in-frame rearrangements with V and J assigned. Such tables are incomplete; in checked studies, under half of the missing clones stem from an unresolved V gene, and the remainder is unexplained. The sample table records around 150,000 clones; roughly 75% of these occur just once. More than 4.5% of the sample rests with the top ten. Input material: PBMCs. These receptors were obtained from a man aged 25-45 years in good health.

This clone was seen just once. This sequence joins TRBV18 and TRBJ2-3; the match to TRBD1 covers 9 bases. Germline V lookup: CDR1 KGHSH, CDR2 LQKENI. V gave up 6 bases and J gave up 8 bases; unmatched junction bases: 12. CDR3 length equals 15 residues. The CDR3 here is CASSPRQGEAGTQYF. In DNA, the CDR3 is TGTGCCAGCTCCCCTCGACAGGGGGAGGCGGGTACGCAGTATTTT.

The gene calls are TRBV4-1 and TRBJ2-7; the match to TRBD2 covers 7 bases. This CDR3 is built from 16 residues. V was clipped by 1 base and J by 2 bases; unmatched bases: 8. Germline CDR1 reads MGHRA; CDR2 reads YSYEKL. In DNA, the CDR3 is TGCGCCAGCAGCCAAGCCCGTGGAGGACTAGCCTACGAGCAGTACTTC. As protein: CASSQARGGLAYEQYF.